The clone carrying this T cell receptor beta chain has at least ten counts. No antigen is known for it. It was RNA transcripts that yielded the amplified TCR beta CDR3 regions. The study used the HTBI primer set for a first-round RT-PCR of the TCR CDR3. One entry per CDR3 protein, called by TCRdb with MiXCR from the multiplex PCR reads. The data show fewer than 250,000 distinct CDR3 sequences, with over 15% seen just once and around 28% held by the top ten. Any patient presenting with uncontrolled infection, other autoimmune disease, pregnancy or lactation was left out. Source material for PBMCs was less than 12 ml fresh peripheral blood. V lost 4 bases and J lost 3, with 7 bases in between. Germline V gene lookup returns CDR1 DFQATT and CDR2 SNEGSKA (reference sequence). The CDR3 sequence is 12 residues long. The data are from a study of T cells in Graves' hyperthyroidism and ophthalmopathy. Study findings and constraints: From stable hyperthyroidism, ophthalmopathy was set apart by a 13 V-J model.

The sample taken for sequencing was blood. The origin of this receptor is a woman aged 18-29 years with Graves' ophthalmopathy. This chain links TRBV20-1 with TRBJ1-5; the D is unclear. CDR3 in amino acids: CSAKRNNQPQHF. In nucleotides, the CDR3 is TGCAGTGCTAAAAGGAACAATCAGCCCCAGCATTTT.